The clone carrying this T cell receptor beta chain was picked up many times. The data were taken from a study of T cells in Graves' hyperthyroidism and ophthalmopathy. V shed 9 bases, J shed 8 bases, and the junction held 6 bases outside the gene matches. The CDR3 runs 12 residues. Germline assignment: CDR1 KGHDR and CDR2 SFDVKD. It was RNA transcripts that yielded the amplified TCR beta CDR3 regions. The TCR CDR3 first-round RT-PCR relied on the HTBI primer set. In TCRdb, the multiplex PCR reads were re-called with MiXCR into one record per CDR3 protein. The data contain about 250,000 distinct CDR3 sequences, around 25% of them singletons. Diagnostic decisions used clinical symptoms, serum thyroxine and TRAb, thyroid ultrasound and orbital computed tomography.

Sequenced sample: blood. V gene TRBV24-1 combines with J gene TRBJ1-2; 9 bases map to TRBD1. The clonotype comes from a woman aged 40 to 55 with Graves' ophthalmopathy. The DNA of the CDR3 is TGTGCCACCCAGGGACAGGGAGAAGGCTACACCTTC. Protein: CATQGQGEGYTF.